This T cell receptor beta chain is drawn from a study of tumor and adjacent non-tumor tissue in lung cancer. The template was RNA from unsorted bulk tissue. The library came from three nested PCR rounds adapted from ARM-PCR protocols. TCRdb passed the multiplex PCR reads through MiXCR, listing each CDR3 protein once. The profile shows about 93,000 distinct CDR3 sequences, around 71% of them singletons. The receptor was isolated from a man in his 60s with non-small cell lung cancer. Sequenced sample: lung tumor tissue.

In DNA, the CDR3 is TGTGCCAGCGGAGGGGCAGGGGATAACTATGGCTACACCTTC. As protein: CASGGAGDNYGYTF. The chain combines TRBV6-5 with TRBJ1-2; D may be TRBD1 (6 bases). Trimming removed 8 bases from V and 1 base from J, with 14 bases in between. Germline V gives CDR1 MNHEY, CDR2 SVGAGI. This CDR3 region has 14 residues.